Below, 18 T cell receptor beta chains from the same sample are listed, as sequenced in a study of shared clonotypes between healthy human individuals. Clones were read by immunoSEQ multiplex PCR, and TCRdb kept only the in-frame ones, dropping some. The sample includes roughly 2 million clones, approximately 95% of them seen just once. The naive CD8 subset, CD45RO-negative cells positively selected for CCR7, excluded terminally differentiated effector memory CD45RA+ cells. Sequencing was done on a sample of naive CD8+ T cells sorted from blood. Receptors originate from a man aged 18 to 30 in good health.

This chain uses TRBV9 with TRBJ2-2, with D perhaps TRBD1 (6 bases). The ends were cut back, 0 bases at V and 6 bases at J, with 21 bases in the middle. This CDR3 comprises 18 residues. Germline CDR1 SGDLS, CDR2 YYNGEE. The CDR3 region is CASSVAPGRGPRPGELFF. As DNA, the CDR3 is TGTGCCAGCAGCGTAGCTCCGGGCAGGGGACCGCGACCCGGGGAGCTGTTTTTT.

The CDR3 is CASTPFPGLAGKAAYEQYF. The CDR3 bases are TGTGCCAGCACCCCCTTCCCGGGACTAGCGGGGAAAGCCGCCTACGAGCAGTACTTC. The V call is TRBV11-2, the J call TRBJ2-7, with 13 nucleotides matching TRBD2. From germline, CDR1 is SGHAT and CDR2 FQNNGV. V was clipped by 7 bases and J by 2 bases; unmatched bases: 17. This CDR3 is 19 amino acids long. The variable domain in full, with the rest retrieved from reference TRBV11-2 and TRBJ2-7, is EAGVAQSPRYKIIEKRQSVAFWCNPISGHATLYWYQQILGQGPKLLIQFQNNGVVDDSQLPKDRFSAERLKGVDSTLKIQPAKLEDSAVYLCASTPFPGLAGKAAYEQYFGPGTRLTVT.

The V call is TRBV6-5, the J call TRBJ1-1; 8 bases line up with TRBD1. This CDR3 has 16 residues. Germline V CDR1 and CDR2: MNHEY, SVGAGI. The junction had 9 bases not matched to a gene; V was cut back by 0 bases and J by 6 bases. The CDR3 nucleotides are TGTGCCAGCAGTTACTCTTCGGGACAGGTTATGGCTGAAGCTTTCTTT. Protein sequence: CASSYSSGQVMAEAFF.

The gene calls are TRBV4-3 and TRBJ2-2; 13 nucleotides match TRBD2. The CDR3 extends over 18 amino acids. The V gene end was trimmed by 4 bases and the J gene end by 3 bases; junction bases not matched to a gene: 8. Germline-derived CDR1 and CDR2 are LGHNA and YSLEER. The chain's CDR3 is CASSPGTSGTLYTGELFF. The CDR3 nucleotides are TGCGCCAGCAGCCCTGGGACTAGCGGGACTCTGTACACCGGGGAGCTGTTTTTT.

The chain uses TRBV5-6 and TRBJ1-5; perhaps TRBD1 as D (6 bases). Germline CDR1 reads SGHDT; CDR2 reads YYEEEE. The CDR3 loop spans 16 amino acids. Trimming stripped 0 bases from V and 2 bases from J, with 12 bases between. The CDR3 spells CASSLGARGGNQPQHF. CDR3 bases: TGTGCCAGCAGCTTGGGGGCCAGGGGTGGCAATCAGCCCCAGCATTTT.

CDR3 residues: CASSYRDLNTGELFF. For the CDR3, the DNA is TGTGCCAGCAGTTACAGGGATTTGAACACCGGGGAGCTGTTTTTT. This chain joins TRBV9 and TRBJ2-2, with D tentatively TRBD1 (6 bases). Germline V gene data show CDR1 as SGDLS and CDR2 as YYNGEE. The CDR3 spans 15 residues. Trimming removed 5 bases from V and 1 base from J, with 12 bases in between.

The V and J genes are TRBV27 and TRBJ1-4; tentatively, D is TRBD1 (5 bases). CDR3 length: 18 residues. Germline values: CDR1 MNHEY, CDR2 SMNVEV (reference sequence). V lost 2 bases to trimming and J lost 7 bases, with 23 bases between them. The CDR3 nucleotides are TGTGCCAGCAGTTTAGTGGGGGTACTGGGGGACTCCCGTGAAAAACTGTTTTTT. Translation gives CASSLVGVLGDSREKLFF.

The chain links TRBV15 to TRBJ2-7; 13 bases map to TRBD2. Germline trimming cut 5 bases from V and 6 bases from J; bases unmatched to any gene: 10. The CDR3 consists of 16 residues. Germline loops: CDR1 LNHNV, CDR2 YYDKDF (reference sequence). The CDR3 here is CATSSPEGLAGSEQYF. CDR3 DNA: TGTGCCACCAGCTCCCCTGAGGGACTAGCGGGAAGCGAGCAGTACTTC.

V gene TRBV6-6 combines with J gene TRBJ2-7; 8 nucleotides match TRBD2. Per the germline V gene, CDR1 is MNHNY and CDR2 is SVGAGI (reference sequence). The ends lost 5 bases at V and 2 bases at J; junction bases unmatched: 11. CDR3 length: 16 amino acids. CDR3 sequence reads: CASSPSAGLVPYEQYF. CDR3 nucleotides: TGTGCCAGCAGTCCCTCAGCGGGACTAGTTCCCTACGAGCAGTACTTC.

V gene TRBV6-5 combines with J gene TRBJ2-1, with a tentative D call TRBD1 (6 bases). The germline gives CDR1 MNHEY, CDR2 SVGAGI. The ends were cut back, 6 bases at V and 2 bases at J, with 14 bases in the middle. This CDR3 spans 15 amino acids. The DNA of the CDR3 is TGTGCCAGCAGGTTACAGGGACCCCCCTACAATGAGCAGTTCTTC. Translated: CASRLQGPPYNEQFF.

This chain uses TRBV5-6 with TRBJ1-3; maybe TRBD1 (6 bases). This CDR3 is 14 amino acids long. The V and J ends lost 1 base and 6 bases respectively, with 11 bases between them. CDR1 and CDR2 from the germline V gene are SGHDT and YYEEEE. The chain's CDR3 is CASSLWDNQNTIYF. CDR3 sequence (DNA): TGTGCCAGCAGCTTGTGGGACAACCAAAACACCATATATTTT.

In DNA form, the CDR3 reads TGTGCCAGCAGTGAACCGGGGTGGGGCACTGAAGCTTTCTTT. The encoded protein is CASSEPGWGTEAFF. The chain joins TRBV6-1 to TRBJ1-1; D remains ambiguous. The CDR3 is 14 residues long. Per germline, CDR1 MNHNS and CDR2 SASEGT. Trimming removed 2 bases at V and 4 bases at J, with 11 bases between.

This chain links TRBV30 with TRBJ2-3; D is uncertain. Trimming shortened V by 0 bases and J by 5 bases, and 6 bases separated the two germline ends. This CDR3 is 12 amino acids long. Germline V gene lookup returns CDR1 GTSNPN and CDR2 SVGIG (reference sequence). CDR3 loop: CAWSVDLDTQYF. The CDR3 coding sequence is TGTGCCTGGAGTGTAGATCTAGATACGCAGTATTTT. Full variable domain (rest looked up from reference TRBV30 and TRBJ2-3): SQTIHQWPATLVQPVGSPLSLECTVEGTSNPNLYWYRQAAGRGLQLLFYSVGIGQISSEVPQNLSASRPQDRQFILSSKKLLLSDSGFYLCAWSVDLDTQYFGPGTRLTVL.

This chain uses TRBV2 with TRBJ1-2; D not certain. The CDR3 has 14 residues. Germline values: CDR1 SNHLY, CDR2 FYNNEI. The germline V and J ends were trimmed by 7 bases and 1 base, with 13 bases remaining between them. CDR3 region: CASTPFTSNYGYTF. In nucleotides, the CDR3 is TGTGCCAGCACTCCCTTCACAAGTAACTATGGCTACACCTTC.

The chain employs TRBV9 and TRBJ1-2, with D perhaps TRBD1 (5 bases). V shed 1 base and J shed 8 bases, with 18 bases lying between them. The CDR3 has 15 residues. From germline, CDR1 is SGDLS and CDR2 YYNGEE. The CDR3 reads CASSVFDSPTRGYTF. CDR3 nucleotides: TGTGCCAGCAGCGTATTTGACAGCCCGACTCGGGGCTACACCTTC. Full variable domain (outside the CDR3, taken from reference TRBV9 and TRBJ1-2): DSGVTQTPKHLITATGQRVTLRCSPRSGDLSVYWYQQSLDQGLQFLIQYYNGEERAKGNILERFSAQQFPDLHSELNLSSLELGDSALYFCASSVFDSPTRGYTFGSGTRLTVV.

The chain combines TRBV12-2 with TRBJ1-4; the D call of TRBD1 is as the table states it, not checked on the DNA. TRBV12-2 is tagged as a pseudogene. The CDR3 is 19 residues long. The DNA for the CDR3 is TGTGCAAGTCGTCGCCCAGCCCCCCGAAGAGGGACAGTAGGCGAAAAACTGTTTTTT. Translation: CASRRPAPRRGTVGEKLFF.

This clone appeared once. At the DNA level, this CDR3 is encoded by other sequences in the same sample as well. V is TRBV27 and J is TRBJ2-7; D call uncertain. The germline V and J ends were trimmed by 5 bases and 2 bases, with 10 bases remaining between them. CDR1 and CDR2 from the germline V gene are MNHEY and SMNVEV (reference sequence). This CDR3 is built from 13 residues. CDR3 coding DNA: TGTGCCAGCAGTCTCGGACCAGCCTACGAGCAGTACTTC. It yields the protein CASSLGPAYEQYF.

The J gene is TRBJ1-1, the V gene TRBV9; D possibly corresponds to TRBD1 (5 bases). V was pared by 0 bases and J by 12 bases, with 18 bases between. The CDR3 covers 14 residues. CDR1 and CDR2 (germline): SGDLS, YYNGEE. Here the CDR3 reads CASSVGGQGSLSFF. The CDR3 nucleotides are TGTGCCAGCAGCGTAGGTGGGCAGGGAAGTTTGTCTTTCTTT. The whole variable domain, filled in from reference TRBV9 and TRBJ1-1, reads DSGVTQTPKHLITATGQRVTLRCSPRSGDLSVYWYQQSLDQGLQFLIQYYNGEERAKGNILERFSAQQFPDLHSELNLSSLELGDSALYFCASSVGGQGSLSFFGQGTRLTVV.